Listed below are T cell receptor beta chains from one sample, sequenced in a study of neurological immune-mediated disorders. MiXCR was run by TCRdb on the 5' RACE reads, yielding one entry per CDR3 protein. The sample contains about 38,000 distinct CDR3 sequences, roughly 10% of which appear only once. Sequencing input: CD4+ T cells from blood. The receptors come from a woman aged 25-40 years with HTLV-1-associated myelopathy (HAM/TSP). Both conserved end residues are part of each CDR3. Each record gives: D gene, J gene, V gene, clone size, CDR3 protein, CDR3 DNA. The D gene is left open where the match is weak. For some rows the clone size is stated as once, few or many, or as a class when expanded; others skip it.

D: NA; J: TRBJ1-2; V: TRBV20-1; size: many; CDR3: CSAATGLDGYTF; DNA: TGCAGTGCCGCAACAGGGTTGGATGGCTACACCTTC
D: NA; J: TRBJ1-2; V: TRBV14; size: many; CDR3: CASSQAGVRGYTF; DNA: TGTGCCAGCAGCCAAGCAGGGGTTCGGGGCTACACCTTC
D: NA; J: TRBJ1-2; V: TRBV5-1; size: many; CDR3: CASSLALSGQLYGYTF; DNA: TGCGCCAGCAGCTTGGCACTAAGCGGACAGCTCTATGGCTACACCTTC
D: TRBD1; J: TRBJ2-1; V: TRBV29-1; size: many; CDR3: CSVGTGGAVNEQFF; DNA: TGCAGCGTTGGGACAGGGGGCGCGGTGAATGAGCAGTTCTTC
D: NA; J: TRBJ1-1; V: TRBV11-1; size: many; CDR3: CASSLGGRLNTEAFF; DNA: TGTGCCAGCAGCTTAGGGGGACGGTTGAACACTGAAGCTTTCTTT
D: TRBD1; J: TRBJ2-6; V: TRBV7-2; size: many; CDR3: CASSHGQAGANVLTF; DNA: TGTGCCAGCAGTCACGGACAGGCTGGGGCCAACGTCCTGACTTTC
D: TRBD1; J: TRBJ2-7; V: TRBV12-3/TRBV12-4; size: many; CDR3: CASSLGQAHYEQYF; DNA: TGTGCCAGCTCCCTGGGACAGGCCCACTACGAGCAGTACTTC
D: TRBD1; J: TRBJ2-5; V: TRBV12-3/TRBV12-4; size: many; CDR3: CASSLNSGQGLLGLRETQYF; DNA: TGTGCCAGCAGTTTAAACTCGGGACAGGGGCTGTTGGGACTGCGGGAGACCCAGTACTTC
D: TRBD1; J: TRBJ1-6; V: TRBV5-1; size: NA; CDR3: CASSSYGQGNSPLHF; DNA: TGCGCCAGCAGCTCGTATGGACAGGGGAATTCACCCCTCCACTTT
D: NA; J: TRBJ1-1; V: TRBV24-1; size: many; CDR3: CAAQDQRGRAFF; DNA: TGTGCCGCCCAAGACCAACGGGGACGGGCTTTCTTT
D: NA; J: TRBJ1-2; V: TRBV5-1; size: many; CDR3: CASSSEGHYGYTF; DNA: TGCGCCAGCAGCTCAGAGGGGCACTATGGCTACACCTTC
D: NA; J: TRBJ2-5; V: TRBV21-1; size: many; CDR3: CASSKKDRGGSCQETQYF; DNA: TGTGCCAGCAGCAAAAAGGACAGGGGGGGGTCGTGCCAAGAGACCCAGTACTTC
D: NA; J: TRBJ1-2; V: TRBV12-3/TRBV12-4; size: many; CDR3: CASSLSRGVLYGYTF; DNA: TGTGCCAGCAGTTTATCCCGAGGGGTTCTATATGGCTACACCTTC
D: NA; J: TRBJ1-4; V: TRBV30; size: many; CDR3: CAWSVRPWGGGEKLFF; DNA: TGTGCCTGGAGTGTACGCCCTTGGGGGGGCGGTGAAAAACTGTTTTTT
D: NA; J: TRBJ1-1; V: TRBV7-9; size: many; CDR3: CASSLMRGAGTEAFF; DNA: TGTGCCAGCAGCTTAATGCGGGGGGCGGGCACTGAAGCTTTCTTT
D: NA; J: TRBJ1-4; V: TRBV5-1; size: many; CDR3: CASSLARATNEKLFF; DNA: TGCGCCAGCAGCTTGGCCAGGGCGACTAATGAAAAACTGTTTTTT
D: TRBD1; J: TRBJ2-7; V: TRBV5-1; size: few; CDR3: CASSSGTGGAEQYF; DNA: TGCGCCAGCAGCTCCGGGACAGGGGGCGCCGAGCAGTACTTC
D: TRBD1; J: TRBJ1-2; V: TRBV20-1; size: large; CDR3: CSAAQGEDGYTF; DNA: TGCAGTGCTGCACAGGGGGAGGATGGCTACACCTTC
D: TRBD2; J: TRBJ2-3; V: TRBV9; size: many; CDR3: CASSVSGLASTDTQYF; DNA: TGTGCCAGCAGCGTTAGCGGGCTAGCCTCCACAGATACGCAGTATTTT
D: NA; J: TRBJ1-1; V: TRBV5-1; size: few; CDR3: CASSAREGTSTEAFF; DNA: TGCGCCAGCAGCGCTAGGGAGGGGACGAGCACTGAAGCTTTCTTT
D: NA; J: TRBJ2-3; V: TRBV18; size: many; CDR3: CASSPPGGDTQYF; DNA: TGTGCCAGCTCACCTCCCGGGGGCGATACGCAGTATTTT
D: TRBD2; J: TRBJ2-1; V: TRBV20-1; size: many; CDR3: CSATGLAGGGYNEQFF; DNA: TGCAGTGCTACCGGACTAGCGGGGGGTGGCTACAATGAGCAGTTCTTC
D: NA; J: TRBJ2-2; V: TRBV5-6; size: many; CDR3: CASSLTQGHTGELFF; DNA: TGTGCCAGCAGCTTGACCCAGGGACACACCGGGGAGCTGTTTTTT
D: NA; J: TRBJ1-4; V: TRBV5-1; size: many; CDR3: CASSFGDNNEKLFF; DNA: TGCGCCAGCAGCTTCGGGGACAACAATGAAAAACTGTTTTTT
D: TRBD1; J: TRBJ1-2; V: TRBV3-1; size: many; CDR3: CASSKTGTGGGYTF; DNA: TGTGCCAGCAGCAAAACCGGGACAGGGGGTGGCTACACCTTC
D: TRBD1; J: TRBJ1-2; V: TRBV6-5; size: many; CDR3: CASRRGQGHGYTF; DNA: TGTGCCAGCAGGCGGGGACAGGGACATGGCTACACCTTC
D: NA; J: TRBJ2-7; V: TRBV30; size: NA; CDR3: CAWRQGTDNEQYF; DNA: TGTGCCTGGAGGCAGGGGACGGACAACGAGCAGTACTTC
D: NA; J: TRBJ2-1; V: TRBV9; size: many; CDR3: CASSVQGATYNEQFF; DNA: TGTGCCAGCAGCGTCCAGGGAGCTACCTACAATGAGCAGTTCTTC
D: NA; J: TRBJ2-3; V: TRBV9; size: once; CDR3: CASSVVPRGTDTQYF; DNA: TGTGCCAGCAGCGTAGTTCCCAGGGGAACAGATACGCAGTATTTT
D: NA; J: TRBJ2-1; V: TRBV7-2; size: many; CDR3: CASSLMGGGVFNEQFF; DNA: TGTGCCAGCAGCTTAATGGGAGGGGGAGTCTTCAATGAGCAGTTCTTC
D: TRBD1; J: TRBJ2-7; V: TRBV5-1; size: many; CDR3: CASSLGWGQGLYEQYF; DNA: TGCGCCAGCAGCTTGGGGTGGGGACAGGGTTTATACGAGCAGTACTTC
D: NA; J: TRBJ1-1; V: TRBV6-2/TRBV6-3; size: few; CDR3: CGTGKNTEAFF; DNA: TGTGGAACAGGGAAGAACACTGAAGCTTTCTTT
D: TRBD2; J: TRBJ2-7; V: TRBV6-5; size: many; CDR3: CASSSGLAGPPDEQYF; DNA: TGTGCCAGCAGTTCGGGACTAGCGGGGCCGCCTGACGAGCAGTACTTC
D: NA; J: TRBJ1-1; V: TRBV15; size: NA; CDR3: CATSRDIGNPTEAFF; DNA: TGTGCCACCAGCAGAGATATCGGGAACCCGACGGAAGCTTTCTTT
D: NA; J: TRBJ1-1; V: TRBV6-1; size: many; CDR3: CASSEVSRGPEAFF; DNA: TGTGCCAGCAGTGAAGTTTCCCGGGGCCCTGAAGCTTTCTTT
D: TRBD2; J: TRBJ2-2; V: TRBV5-1; size: many; CDR3: CASSNGLAGTTGELFF; DNA: TGCGCCAGCAGCAATGGACTAGCGGGAACCACCGGGGAGCTGTTTTTT
D: NA; J: TRBJ1-1; V: TRBV20-1; size: many; CDR3: CSARVFQGRTEAFF; DNA: TGCAGTGCTAGAGTTTTCCAGGGTAGAACTGAAGCTTTCTTT
D: NA; J: TRBJ2-3; V: TRBV24-1; size: many; CDR3: CATTDGAAGADTQYF; DNA: TGTGCCACCACCGATGGAGCGGCAGGCGCAGATACGCAGTATTTT
D: NA; J: TRBJ2-1; V: TRBV7-8; size: many; CDR3: CASKTTTGFLINEQFF; DNA: TGTGCCAGCAAAACTACAACAGGGTTTCTTATCAATGAGCAGTTCTTC
D: TRBD1; J: TRBJ1-2; V: TRBV20-1; size: many; CDR3: CSAGQGWDGYTF; DNA: TGCAGTGCGGGACAGGGTTGGGATGGCTACACCTTC
D: TRBD1; J: TRBJ1-5; V: TRBV5-6; size: many; CDR3: CASSLLAGGQPQHF; DNA: TGTGCCAGCAGCTTGTTGGCAGGGGGACAGCCCCAGCATTTT
D: NA; J: TRBJ1-4; V: TRBV18; size: many; CDR3: CASSPTGRPNEKLFF; DNA: TGTGCCAGCTCACCGACGGGACGGCCGAATGAAAAACTGTTTTTT
D: NA; J: TRBJ2-2; V: TRBV4-1; size: NA; CDR3: CASSLQGTTVELFF; DNA: TGCGCCAGCAGCCTTCAGGGTACCACCGTGGAGCTGTTTTTT
D: NA; J: TRBJ2-3; V: TRBV5-1; size: medium-sized; CDR3: CASSGRQGGGTDTQYF; DNA: TGCGCCAGCAGCGGCCGGCAGGGTGGCGGCACAGATACGCAGTATTTT
D: NA; J: TRBJ1-4; V: TRBV29-1; size: many; CDR3: CSARGGLTTNEKLFF; DNA: TGCAGCGCCCGAGGAGGGCTGACAACTAATGAAAAACTGTTTTTT
D: TRBD1; J: TRBJ1-1; V: TRBV12-3/TRBV12-4; size: many; CDR3: CASSRQGLNTEAFF; DNA: TGTGCCAGCAGTCGACAGGGCTTGAACACTGAAGCTTTCTTT
D: NA; J: TRBJ1-5; V: TRBV24-1; size: NA; CDR3: CATSGGGQPQHF; DNA: TGTGCCACCAGTGGGGGTGGGCAGCCCCAGCATTTT
D: TRBD1; J: TRBJ2-3; V: TRBV7-9; size: many; CDR3: CASSFPGQGSTDTQYF; DNA: TGTGCCAGCAGCTTCCCGGGACAGGGGAGCACAGATACGCAGTATTTT
D: NA; J: TRBJ1-1; V: TRBV6-5; size: many; CDR3: CASSLTGSPEAFF; DNA: TGTGCCAGCAGTCTCACAGGGTCACCCGAAGCTTTCTTT
D: TRBD1; J: TRBJ1-6; V: TRBV3-1; size: many; CDR3: CASSQEGQGARNSPLHF; DNA: TGTGCCAGCAGCCAAGAGGGGCAGGGGGCGAGGAATTCACCCCTCCACTTT
D: NA; J: TRBJ1-3; V: TRBV7-2; size: many; CDR3: CASRQTVSGNTIYF; DNA: TGTGCCAGCAGGCAGACAGTCTCTGGAAACACCATATATTTT
D: NA; J: TRBJ2-6; V: TRBV13; size: many; CDR3: CASSLEKFGANVLTF; DNA: TGTGCCAGCAGCTTAGAAAAGTTCGGGGCCAACGTCCTGACTTTC
D: NA; J: TRBJ1-4; V: TRBV3-1; size: NA; CDR3: CASNQAPATNEKLFF; DNA: TGTGCCAGCAACCAAGCACCCGCAACTAATGAAAAACTGTTTTTT
D: TRBD1; J: TRBJ1-5; V: TRBV20-1; size: many; CDR3: CSASYRGNQPQHF; DNA: TGCAGTGCTAGCTACAGGGGAAATCAGCCCCAGCATTTT